This TCR beta chain appears in the sequencing data of a study of shared clonotypes between healthy human individuals. This clone has ten or more counts. Produced via immunoSEQ multiplex PCR; TCRdb's table is partial and in-frame only. The repertoire holds over 850,000 clones, with around three quarters as singletons. Sequencing was carried out using memory CD4+ T cells from PBMCs. Indicated subset: CD45RA-negative fraction. The TCR sequence derives from a man between 18 and 35 years old in good health. Some clones in this sample may be carry-over from other donors' samples.

The CDR3 region is CASSWAVETQYF. Here the CDR3 DNA reads TGTGCCAGCTCATGGGCGGTGGAGACCCAGTACTTC. The chain links TRBV18 to TRBJ2-5; no reliable D call. This CDR3 contains 12 residues. CDR1 KGHSH and CDR2 LQKENI come from the germline V gene. Trimming cost V 5 bases and J 5 bases, with 9 bases left between them.